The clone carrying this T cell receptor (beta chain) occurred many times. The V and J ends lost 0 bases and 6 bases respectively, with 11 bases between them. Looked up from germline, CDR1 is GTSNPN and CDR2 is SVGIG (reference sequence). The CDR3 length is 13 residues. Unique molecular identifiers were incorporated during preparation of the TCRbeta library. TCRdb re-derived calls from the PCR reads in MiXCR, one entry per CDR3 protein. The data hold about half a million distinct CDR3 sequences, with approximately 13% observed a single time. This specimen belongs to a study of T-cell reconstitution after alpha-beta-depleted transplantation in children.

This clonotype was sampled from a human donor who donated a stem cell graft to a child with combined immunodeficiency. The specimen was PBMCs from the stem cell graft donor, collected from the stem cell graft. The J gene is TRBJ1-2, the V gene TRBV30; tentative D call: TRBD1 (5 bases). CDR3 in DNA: TGTGCCTGGAGTGTAGGGCAGGGAGATGGCTACACCTTC. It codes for CAWSVGQGDGYTF.